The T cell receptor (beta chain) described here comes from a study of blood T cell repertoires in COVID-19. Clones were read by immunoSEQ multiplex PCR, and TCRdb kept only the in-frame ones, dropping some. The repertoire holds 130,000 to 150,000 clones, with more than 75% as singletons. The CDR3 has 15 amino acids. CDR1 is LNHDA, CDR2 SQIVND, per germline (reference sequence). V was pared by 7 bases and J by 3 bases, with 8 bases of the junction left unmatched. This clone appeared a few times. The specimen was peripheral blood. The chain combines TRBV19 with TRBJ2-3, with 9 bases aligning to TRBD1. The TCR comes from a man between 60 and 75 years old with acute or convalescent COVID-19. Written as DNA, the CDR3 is TGTGCCAGTACCATCAACGGACAGGGGACAGATACGCAGTATTTT. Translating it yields CASTINGQGTDTQYF. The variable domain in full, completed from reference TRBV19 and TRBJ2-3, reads DGGITQSPKYLFRKEGQNVTLSCEQNLNHDAMYWYRQDPGQGLRLIYYSQIVNDFQKGDIAEGYSVSREKKESFPLTVTSAQKNPTAFYLCASTINGQGTDTQYFGPGTRLTVL.